Described below is a single TCR beta chain sequence and its context. Its antigen is undetermined. This record comes from a study of glioma-infiltrating T cells after dendritic cell vaccination. Across the study: Treatment, given 2003 to 2012, was autologous tumor lysate-pulsed dendritic cell vaccination. Dendritic cells derived from monocytes and pulsed with autologous tumor lysate formed the vaccine.

Per germline, CDR1 LNHDA and CDR2 SQIVND (reference sequence). The CDR3 runs to 15 residues. Unmatched junction bases numbered 1, after V lost 3 bases and J lost 6 bases. Study-wide points: No direct clonality-survival link was found; a diverse polyclonal response may matter.

Documented time point: after dendritic cell vaccination, including at tumor progression/relapse. PBMC were collected before vaccination, two weeks after the third vaccination, and at progression. The repertoire was sequenced with immunoSEQ multiplex PCR; TCRdb's copy has only in-frame clones and lacks some. The sample holds 100,000 or so clones, nearly 90% seen once. The sequencing here drew on blood, taken after dendritic cell vaccination. V usage is TRBV19 and J usage is TRBJ2-1; TRBD2 aligns across 14 bases. The TCR comes from a human donor with glioblastoma. The CDR3 sequence is CASSMGLAGVNEQFF. Written as DNA, the CDR3 is TGTGCCAGTAGTATGGGACTAGCGGGAGTCAATGAGCAGTTCTTC.